These 3 T cell receptor beta chains were all obtained from the same sample, sequenced in a study of blood T cell repertoires in COVID-19. Here immunoSEQ multiplex PCR was the method, and the copy in TCRdb shows in-frame clones only, minus some. The sample has under 200,000 clones, 86% seen once. The sample was PBMCs or T cells enriched from blood (not recorded which). The receptors stem from a man aged 35-49 years with acute COVID-19.

The chain carries TRBV10-3 and TRBJ1-1, with TRBD1 matching over 8 bases. This CDR3 spans 14 amino acids. V shed 6 bases, J shed 0 bases, and the junction held 3 bases outside the gene matches. Germline CDR1 ENHRY, CDR2 SYGVKD. In DNA, the CDR3 is TGTGCCATCAGCCGACAGGGGATGAACACTGAAGCTTTCTTT. It translates to CAISRQGMNTEAFF.

The rearrangement uses TRBV28 and TRBJ2-7, with D possibly TRBD2 on 6 matching bases. The CDR3 is 14 amino acids. The ends were cut back, 5 bases at V and 1 base at J, with 12 bases in the middle. The germline CDR1 and CDR2 sequences are MDHEN and SYDVKM. The DNA for the CDR3 is TGTGCCAGCAGTCCCGGGGGATATTCCTACGAGCAGTACTTC. Translated: CASSPGGYSYEQYF.

This chain links TRBV5-4 with TRBJ1-5; D not resolved. Trimming cost V 3 bases and J 4 bases, with 5 bases left between them. Per the germline V gene, CDR1 is SGHNT and CDR2 is YYREEE (reference sequence). The CDR3 is 12 amino acids. The CDR3 is CASSSPNQPQHF. The CDR3 nucleotides read TGTGCCAGCAGCTCCCCGAATCAGCCCCAGCATTTT.